This T cell receptor (beta chain) was sequenced in a study of T cells after yellow fever vaccination. About the research overall: The fractions with low cell numbers were processed using SMART-Seq v4 Ultra Low Input.

TCR cDNA, made by 5'RACE template switching, carried an added universal primer site and UMIs. MiXCR, run by TCRdb on the 5' RACE reads, gives a single entry per CDR3 protein. The repertoire has about 300,000 distinct CDR3 sequences, around 6.8% of them found once; the top ten carry roughly a sixth. Study findings and constraints: Among all clonotypes, a small share was observed in both CD4 and CD8 compartments.

Details on this clonotype: The antigen is not known.

CDR1 is LNHNV and CDR2 is YYDKDF in the germline V gene (reference sequence). The CDR3 totals 16 residues. Trimming shortened V by 5 bases and J by 3 bases, and 19 bases separated the two germline ends. The material sequenced was PBMCs, taken roughly 46 days after the first yellow fever vaccination. The clonotype comes from a man between 18 and 35 years old who received the YFV17D yellow fever vaccine. The chain links TRBV15 to TRBJ1-1; D not certain. CDR3 nucleotides: TGTGCCACCAGCGGTGGTTACGGAGTTCAGGACACTGAAGCTTTCTTT. Translated: CATSGGYGVQDTEAFF.